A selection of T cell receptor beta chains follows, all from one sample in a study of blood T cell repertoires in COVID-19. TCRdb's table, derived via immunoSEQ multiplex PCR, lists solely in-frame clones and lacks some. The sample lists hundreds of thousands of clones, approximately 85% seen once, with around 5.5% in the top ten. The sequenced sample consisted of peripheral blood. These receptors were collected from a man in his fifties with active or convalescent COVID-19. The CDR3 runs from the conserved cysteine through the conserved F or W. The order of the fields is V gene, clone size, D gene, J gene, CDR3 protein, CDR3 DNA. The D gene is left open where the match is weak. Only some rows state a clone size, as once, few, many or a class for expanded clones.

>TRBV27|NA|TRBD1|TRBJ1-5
CASSPLGTGSNQPQHF
TGTGCCAGCAGTCCACTCGGGACAGGAAGCAATCAGCCCCAGCATTTT
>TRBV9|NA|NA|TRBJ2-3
CASSVPPADTQYF
TGTGCCAGCAGCGTACCCCCGGCAGATACGCAGTATTTT
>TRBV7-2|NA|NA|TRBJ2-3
CASSLVWADTDTQYF
TGTGCCAGCAGCTTAGTTTGGGCCGACACAGATACGCAGTATTTT
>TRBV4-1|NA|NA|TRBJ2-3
CASSQDSYSGDTQYF
TGCGCCAGCAGCCAAGATTCCTACAGCGGGGATACGCAGTATTTT
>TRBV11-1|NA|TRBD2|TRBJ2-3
CASSSFQAGLTDTQYF
TGTGCCAGCAGCTCCTTCCAAGCGGGACTCACAGATACGCAGTATTTT
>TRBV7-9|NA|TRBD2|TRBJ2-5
CASSLAGGPLETQYF
TGTGCCAGCAGTTTAGCGGGAGGGCCGTTAGAGACCCAGTACTTC
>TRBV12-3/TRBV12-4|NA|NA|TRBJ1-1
CASSLIAGGRAFF
TGTGCCAGCAGTTTAATTGCGGGGGGCAGGGCTTTCTTT
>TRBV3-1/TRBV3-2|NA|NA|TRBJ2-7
CASSQVAGITYEQYF
TGTGCCAGCAGCCAAGTCGCGGGTATAACCTACGAGCAGTACTTC
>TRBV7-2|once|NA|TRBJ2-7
CASSFSPTYEQYF
TGTGCCAGCAGCTTCAGTCCAACCTACGAGCAGTACTTC
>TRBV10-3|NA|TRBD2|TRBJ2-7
CAISAPTSGSSYEQYF
TGTGCCATCAGTGCACCGACTAGCGGGAGCTCCTACGAGCAGTACTTC
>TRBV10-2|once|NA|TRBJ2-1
CASRGLTGEQFF
TGCGCCAGCAGAGGACTCACCGGTGAGCAGTTCTTC
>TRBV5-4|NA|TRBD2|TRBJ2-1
CASRASISGRNNEQFF
TGTGCCAGCAGAGCCTCGATTAGCGGGAGAAACAATGAGCAGTTCTTC
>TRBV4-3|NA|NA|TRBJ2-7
CASSQGWASSYEQYF
TGCGCCAGCAGCCAGGGTTGGGCGTCCTCCTACGAGCAGTACTTC
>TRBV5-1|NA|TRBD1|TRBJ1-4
CASSLVGTAGNEKLFF
TGCGCCAGCAGCTTGGTGGGGACAGCGGGTAATGAAAAACTGTTTTTT
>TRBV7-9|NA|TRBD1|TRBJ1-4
CASSSPGQVGEKLFF
TGTGCCAGCAGCTCTCCGGGACAGGTTGGCGAAAAACTGTTTTTT
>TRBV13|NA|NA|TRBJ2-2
CASSRPPDTGELFF
TGTGCCAGCAGCCGCCCTCCGGACACCGGGGAGCTGTTTTTT
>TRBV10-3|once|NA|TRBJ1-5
CAISAIGGSQPQHF
TGTGCCATCAGTGCAATCGGGGGTTCTCAGCCCCAGCATTTT
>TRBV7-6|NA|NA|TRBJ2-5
CASSLAQEDRMARETQYF
TGTGCCAGCAGCTTAGCGCAGGAAGATAGGATGGCTCGGGAGACCCAGTACTTC
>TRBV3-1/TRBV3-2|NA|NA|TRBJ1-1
CATRTGQNMNTEAFF
TGTGCCACGCGAACCGGACAGAACATGAACACTGAAGCTTTCTTT
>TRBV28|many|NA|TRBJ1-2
CAGQKAGGYTF
TGTGCCGGACAAAAAGCAGGTGGCTACACCTTC
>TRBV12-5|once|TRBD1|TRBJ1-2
CASGLVLGQGASNYGYTF
TGTGCTAGTGGTTTGGTTCTGGGACAGGGGGCCTCTAACTATGGCTACACCTTC
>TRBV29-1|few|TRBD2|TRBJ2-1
CSDQNGIAGSDEEQFF
TGCAGCGACCAAAACGGTATAGCGGGGAGTGATGAGGAGCAGTTCTTC
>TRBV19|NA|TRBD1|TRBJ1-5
CASSTTGDNQPQHF
TGTGCCAGTAGTACGACAGGGGATAATCAGCCCCAGCATTTT
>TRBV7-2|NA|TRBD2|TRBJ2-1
CASSPGLAGVGPYNEQFF
TGTGCCAGCAGCCCGGGACTAGCGGGAGTGGGGCCCTACAATGAGCAGTTCTTC
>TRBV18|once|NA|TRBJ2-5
CASSGAETQYF
TGTGCCAGCTCAGGGGCGGAGACCCAGTACTTC
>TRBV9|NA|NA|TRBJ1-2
CASSLASKGGNGYTF
TGTGCCAGCAGCCTAGCTTCAAAGGGAGGGAACGGCTACACCTTC
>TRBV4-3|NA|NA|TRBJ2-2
CASSPERLNTGELFF
TGCGCCAGCAGCCCCGAGCGGCTGAACACCGGGGAGCTGTTTTTT
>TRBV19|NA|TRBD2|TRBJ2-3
CASSIGTSPDTQYF
TGTGCCAGTAGTATTGGGACTAGCCCAGATACGCAGTATTTT
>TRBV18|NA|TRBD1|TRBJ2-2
CASSPSQGATTGELFF
TGTGCCAGCTCACCTTCTCAGGGGGCGACCACCGGGGAGCTGTTTTTT
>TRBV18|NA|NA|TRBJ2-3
CASSQAQGSDTQYF
TGTGCCAGCTCACAGGCCCAGGGGTCGGATACGCAGTATTTT
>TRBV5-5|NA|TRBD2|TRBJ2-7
CASRGTSGRYEQYF
TGTGCCAGCAGAGGGACTAGCGGGAGATACGAGCAGTACTTC
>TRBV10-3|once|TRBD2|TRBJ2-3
CAIRGLAGGTDTQYF
TGTGCCATCCGAGGGCTAGCGGGAGGCACAGATACGCAGTATTTT
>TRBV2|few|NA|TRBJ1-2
CASTTARGIYGYTF
TGTGCCAGCACCACTGCAAGGGGGATCTATGGCTACACCTTC
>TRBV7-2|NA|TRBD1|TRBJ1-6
CASSQPGQGWNSPLHF
TGTGCCAGCAGCCAGCCTGGACAGGGGTGGAATTCACCCCTCCACTTT
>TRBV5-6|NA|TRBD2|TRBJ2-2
CASSLSGRMVGELFF
TGTGCCAGCAGCCTTAGCGGGAGAATGGTCGGGGAGCTGTTTTTT
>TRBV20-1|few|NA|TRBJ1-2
CSTAANYGYTF
TGCAGTACTGCCGCTAACTATGGCTACACCTTC
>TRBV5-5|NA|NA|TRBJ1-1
CASSFVTGTEAFF
TGTGCCAGCAGCTTCGTCACCGGGACTGAAGCTTTCTTT
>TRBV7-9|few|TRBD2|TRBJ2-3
CASSSLAGPTDTQYF
TGTGCCAGCAGCTCCCTAGCGGGACCCACAGATACGCAGTATTTT
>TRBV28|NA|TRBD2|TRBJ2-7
CATSGRSWVVKYF
TGTGCCACTAGCGGGAGGAGTTGGGTGGTAAAGTACTTC
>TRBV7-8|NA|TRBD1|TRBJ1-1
CASSFGQDTEAFF
TGTGCCAGCAGCTTTGGACAGGACACTGAAGCTTTCTTT
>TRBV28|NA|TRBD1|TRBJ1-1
CASSPFTGVVAEAFF
TGTGCCAGCAGTCCTTTCACAGGGGTAGTCGCTGAAGCTTTCTTT
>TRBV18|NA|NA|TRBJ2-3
CASSPFLAEPITDTQYF
TGTGCCAGCTCACCCTTCTTAGCGGAACCTATCACAGATACGCAGTATTTT
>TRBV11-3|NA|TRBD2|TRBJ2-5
CASSLAAGVSETQYF
TGTGCCAGCAGCTTAGCAGCGGGAGTATCGGAGACCCAGTACTTC
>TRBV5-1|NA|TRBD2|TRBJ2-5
CASTPLGRAQETQYF
TGCGCCAGCACCCCCCTTGGGAGGGCCCAAGAGACCCAGTACTTC
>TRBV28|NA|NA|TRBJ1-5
CASSLYAGGQPQHF
TGTGCCAGCAGTTTATACGCAGGTGGTCAGCCCCAGCATTTT
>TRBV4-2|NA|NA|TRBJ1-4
CASSQEGEPTNEKLFF
TGTGCCAGCAGCCAAGAAGGGGAACCAACTAATGAAAAACTGTTTTTT
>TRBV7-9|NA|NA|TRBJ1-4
CASSFQGGEKLFF
TGTGCCAGCAGCTTTCAGGGTGGGGAAAAACTGTTTTTT
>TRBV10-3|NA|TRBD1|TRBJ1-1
CAIREPGQFNTEAFF
TGTGCCATCAGGGAGCCGGGACAGTTCAACACTGAAGCTTTCTTT
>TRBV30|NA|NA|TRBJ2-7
CAWFPYYEQYF
TGTGCCTGGTTCCCCTACTACGAGCAGTACTTC
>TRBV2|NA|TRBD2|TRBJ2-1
CASSTSGRGNEQFF
TGTGCCAGCAGTACTAGCGGGAGGGGTAATGAGCAGTTCTTC
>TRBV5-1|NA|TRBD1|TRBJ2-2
CASSLEQGAIGELFF
TGCGCCAGCAGCTTGGAACAGGGGGCGATCGGGGAGCTGTTTTTT
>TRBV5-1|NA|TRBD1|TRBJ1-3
CASSLIGTAPGNTIYF
TGCGCCAGCAGCTTGATCGGGACAGCCCCTGGAAACACCATATATTTT
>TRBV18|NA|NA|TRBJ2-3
CASSQKVLSGMDTQYF
TGTGCCAGCTCACAGAAGGTCCTTAGCGGTATGGATACGCAGTATTTT
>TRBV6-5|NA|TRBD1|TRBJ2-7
CASRRQGHSGYEQYF
TGTGCCAGCAGAAGACAGGGGCATAGTGGGTACGAGCAGTACTTC
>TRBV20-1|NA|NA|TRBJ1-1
CSAPNKHEAFF
TGCAGTGCTCCCAACAAACATGAAGCTTTCTTT
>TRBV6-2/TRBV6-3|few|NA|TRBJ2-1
CASSLSAVSYNEQFF
TGTGCCAGCAGTTTATCTGCGGTTTCCTACAATGAGCAGTTCTTC
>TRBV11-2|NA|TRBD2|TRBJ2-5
CASSTTSGRARKQETQYF
TGTGCCAGCAGCACGACTAGCGGGAGGGCGAGAAAACAAGAGACCCAGTACTTC
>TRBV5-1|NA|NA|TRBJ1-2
CASSLAEETYGYTF
TGCGCCAGCAGCTTGGCGGAGGAGACCTATGGCTACACCTTC
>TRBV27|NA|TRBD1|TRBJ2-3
CASSHRGAGGGSTDTQYF
TGTGCCAGCTCCCACAGGGGGGCAGGCGGTGGGTCCACAGATACGCAGTATTTT
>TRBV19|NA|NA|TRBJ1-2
CASGQGLGYTF
TGTGCCAGTGGCCAGGGGTTAGGCTACACCTTC